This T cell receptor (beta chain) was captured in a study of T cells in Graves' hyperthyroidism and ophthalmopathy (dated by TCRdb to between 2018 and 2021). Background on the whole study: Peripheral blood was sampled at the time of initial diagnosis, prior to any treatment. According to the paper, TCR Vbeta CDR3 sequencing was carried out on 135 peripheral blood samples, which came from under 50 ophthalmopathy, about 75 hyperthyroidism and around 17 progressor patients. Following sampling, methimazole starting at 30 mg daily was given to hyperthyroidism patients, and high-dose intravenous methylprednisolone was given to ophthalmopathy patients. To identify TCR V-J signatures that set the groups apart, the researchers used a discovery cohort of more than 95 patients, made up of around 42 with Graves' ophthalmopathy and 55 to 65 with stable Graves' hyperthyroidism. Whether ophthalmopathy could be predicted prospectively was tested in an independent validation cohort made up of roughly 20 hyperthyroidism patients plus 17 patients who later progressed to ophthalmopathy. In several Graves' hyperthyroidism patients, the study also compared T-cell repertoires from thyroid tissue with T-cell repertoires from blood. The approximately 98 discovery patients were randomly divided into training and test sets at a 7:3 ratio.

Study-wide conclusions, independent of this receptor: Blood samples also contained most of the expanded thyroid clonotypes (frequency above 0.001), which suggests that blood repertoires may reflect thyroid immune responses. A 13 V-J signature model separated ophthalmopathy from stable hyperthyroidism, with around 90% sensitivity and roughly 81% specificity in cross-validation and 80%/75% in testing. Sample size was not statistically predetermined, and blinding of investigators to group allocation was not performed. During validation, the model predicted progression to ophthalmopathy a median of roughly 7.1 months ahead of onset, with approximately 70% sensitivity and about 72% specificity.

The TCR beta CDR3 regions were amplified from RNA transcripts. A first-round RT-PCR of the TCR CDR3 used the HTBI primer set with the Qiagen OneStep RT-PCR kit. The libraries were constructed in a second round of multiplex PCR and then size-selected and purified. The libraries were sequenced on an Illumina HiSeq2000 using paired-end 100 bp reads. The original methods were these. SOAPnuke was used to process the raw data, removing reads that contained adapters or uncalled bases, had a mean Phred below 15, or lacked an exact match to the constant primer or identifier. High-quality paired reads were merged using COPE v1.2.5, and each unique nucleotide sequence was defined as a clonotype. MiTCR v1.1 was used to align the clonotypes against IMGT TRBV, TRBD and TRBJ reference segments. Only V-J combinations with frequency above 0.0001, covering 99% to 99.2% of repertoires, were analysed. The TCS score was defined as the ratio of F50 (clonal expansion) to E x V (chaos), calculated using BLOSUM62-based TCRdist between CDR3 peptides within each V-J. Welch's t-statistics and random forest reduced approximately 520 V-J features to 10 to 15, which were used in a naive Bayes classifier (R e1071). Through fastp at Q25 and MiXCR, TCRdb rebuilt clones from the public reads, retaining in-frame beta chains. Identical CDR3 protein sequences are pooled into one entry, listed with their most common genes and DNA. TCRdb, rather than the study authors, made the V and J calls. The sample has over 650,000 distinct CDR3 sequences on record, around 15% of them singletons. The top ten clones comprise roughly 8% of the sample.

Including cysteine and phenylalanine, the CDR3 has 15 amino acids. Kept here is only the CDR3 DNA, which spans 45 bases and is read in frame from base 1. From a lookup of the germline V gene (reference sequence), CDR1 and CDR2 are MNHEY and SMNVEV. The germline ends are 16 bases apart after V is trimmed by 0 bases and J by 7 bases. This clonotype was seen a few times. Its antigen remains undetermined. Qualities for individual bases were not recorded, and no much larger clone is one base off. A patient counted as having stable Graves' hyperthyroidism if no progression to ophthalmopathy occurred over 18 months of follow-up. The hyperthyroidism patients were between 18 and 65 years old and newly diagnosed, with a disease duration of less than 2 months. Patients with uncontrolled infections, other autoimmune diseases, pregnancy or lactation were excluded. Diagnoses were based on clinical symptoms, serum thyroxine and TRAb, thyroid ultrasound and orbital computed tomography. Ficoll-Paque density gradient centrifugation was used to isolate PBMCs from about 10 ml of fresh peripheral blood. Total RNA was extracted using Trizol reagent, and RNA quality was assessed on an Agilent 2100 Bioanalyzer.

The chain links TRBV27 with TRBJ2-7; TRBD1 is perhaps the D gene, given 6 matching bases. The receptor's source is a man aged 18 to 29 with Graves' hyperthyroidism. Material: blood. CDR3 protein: CASSLSMDSMREQYF. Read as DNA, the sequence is TGTGCCAGCAGTTTATCGATGGACAGTATGCGGGAGCAGTACTTC.